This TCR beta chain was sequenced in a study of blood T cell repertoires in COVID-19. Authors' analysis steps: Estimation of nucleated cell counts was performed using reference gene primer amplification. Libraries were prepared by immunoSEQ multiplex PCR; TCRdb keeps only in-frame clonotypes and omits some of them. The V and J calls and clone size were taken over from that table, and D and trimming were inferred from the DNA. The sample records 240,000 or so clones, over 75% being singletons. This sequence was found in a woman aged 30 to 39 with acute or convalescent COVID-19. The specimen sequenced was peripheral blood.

The CDR3 loop is CAISAAGAGAGELFF. CDR3 coding DNA: TGTGCCATCAGCGCAGCCGGGGCGGGAGCCGGGGAGCTGTTTTTT. The chain combines TRBV10-3 with TRBJ2-2, with 7 bases fitting TRBD2. The CDR3 is made up of 15 amino acids. With 6 bases clipped from V and 6 bases from J, the junction kept 10 bases outside the gene matches. In germline, CDR1 is ENHRY, CDR2 SYGVKD.